This T cell receptor (beta chain) was identified in a study of T-cell memory formation after mild COVID-19. Study-wide findings and caveats: Among clones contracting day 15 to 85, CD4/CD8 was balanced, whereas later expanders leaned CD4+. Certain responding clones were present in pre-infection memory, suggesting participation of cross-reactive memory. SARS-CoV-2 specificity of second-wave clones peaking day 37 was unconfirmed.

A few counts support this clonotype. Its specificity is not known. The 5'RACE method, run with constant-segment primers, produced TCR alpha and TCR beta cDNA libraries (carrying sample barcodes and UMIs). In TCRdb, the 5' RACE reads were re-called with MiXCR into one record per CDR3 protein. The sample lists just over 60,000 distinct CDR3 sequences; approximately 9% were seen once. CDR1 and CDR2 (germline): MNHEY, SVGEGT. With 5 bases removed from V and 3 bases from J, the gap between germline ends came to 24 bases. This CDR3 is 18 amino acids long. This TCR was sampled from a young man who had mild COVID-19 (a few samples of this study predate the infection). Cell type and time point are not known. V gene TRBV6-2 or TRBV6-3 combines with J gene TRBJ2-3; D gene uncertain. Sequencing used PBMCs or a T cell subset sorted from them (not recorded which). This CDR3 is CASSHHASDERETDTQYF. The CDR3 nucleotides are TGTGCCAGCAGTCATCACGCCTCAGACGAAAGGGAAACAGATACGCAGTATTTT.